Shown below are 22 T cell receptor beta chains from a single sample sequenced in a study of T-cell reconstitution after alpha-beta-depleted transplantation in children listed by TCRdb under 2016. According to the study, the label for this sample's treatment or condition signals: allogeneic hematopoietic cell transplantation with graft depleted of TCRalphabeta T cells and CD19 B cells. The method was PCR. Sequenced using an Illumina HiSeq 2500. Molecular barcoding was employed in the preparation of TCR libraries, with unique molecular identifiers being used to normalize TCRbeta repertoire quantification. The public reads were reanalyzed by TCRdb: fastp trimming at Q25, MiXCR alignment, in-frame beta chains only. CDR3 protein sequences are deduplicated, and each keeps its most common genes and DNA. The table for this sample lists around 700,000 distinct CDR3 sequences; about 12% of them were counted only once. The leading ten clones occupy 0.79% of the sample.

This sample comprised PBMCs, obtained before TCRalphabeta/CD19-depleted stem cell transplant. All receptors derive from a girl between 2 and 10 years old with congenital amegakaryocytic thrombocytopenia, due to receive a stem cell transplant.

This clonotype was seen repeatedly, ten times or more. The CDR3 DNA sequence: TGTGCCATCATTATACACGAACTAGAGCCCACGCAGTATTTT. This gives the protein CAIIIHELEPTQYF. The chain recombines TRBV10-3 with TRBJ2-3; D might be TRBD2 (5 bases). The length of the CDR3 is 14 residues. Trimming pared 7 bases from V and 9 bases from J, leaving 20 bases between. Per the germline V gene, CDR1 is ENHRY and CDR2 is SYGVKD.

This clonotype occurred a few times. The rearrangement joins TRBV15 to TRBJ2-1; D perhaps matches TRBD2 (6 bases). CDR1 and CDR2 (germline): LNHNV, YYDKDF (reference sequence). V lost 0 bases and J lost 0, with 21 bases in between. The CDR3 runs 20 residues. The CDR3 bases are TGTGCCACCAGCAGAGATCTTGGAGGGGATAATTTTTACTCCTACAATGAGCAGTTCTTC. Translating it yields CATSRDLGGDNFYSYNEQFF.

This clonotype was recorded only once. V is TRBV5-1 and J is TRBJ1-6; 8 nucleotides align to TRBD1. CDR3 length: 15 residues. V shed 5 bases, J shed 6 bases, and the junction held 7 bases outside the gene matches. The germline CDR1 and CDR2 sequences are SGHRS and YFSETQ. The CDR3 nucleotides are TGCGCCAGCAGGTTCAGTGACAGGGGTAATTCACCCCTCCACTTT. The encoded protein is CASRFSDRGNSPLHF.

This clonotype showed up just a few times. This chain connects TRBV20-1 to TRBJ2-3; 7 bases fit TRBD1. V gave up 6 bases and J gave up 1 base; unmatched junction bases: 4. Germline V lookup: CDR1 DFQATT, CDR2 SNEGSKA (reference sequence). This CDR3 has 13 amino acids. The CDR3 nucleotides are TGCAGTGCCTACAGGGGAGGCACAGATACGCAGTATTTT. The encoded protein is CSAYRGGTDTQYF.

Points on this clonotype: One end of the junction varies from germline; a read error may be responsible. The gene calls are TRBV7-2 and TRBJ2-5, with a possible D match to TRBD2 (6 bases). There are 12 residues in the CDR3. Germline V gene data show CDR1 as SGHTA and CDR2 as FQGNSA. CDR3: CASSSYRDFPFF. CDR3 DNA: TGTGCCAGCAGCTCCTACCGGGACTTCCCCTTCTTC.

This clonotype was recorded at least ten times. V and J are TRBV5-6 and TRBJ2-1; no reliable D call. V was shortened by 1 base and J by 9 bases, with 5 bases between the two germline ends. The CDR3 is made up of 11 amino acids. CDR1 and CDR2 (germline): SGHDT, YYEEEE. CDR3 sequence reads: CASSLRLEQFF. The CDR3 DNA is TGTGCCAGCAGCTTGCGGCTTGAGCAGTTCTTC.

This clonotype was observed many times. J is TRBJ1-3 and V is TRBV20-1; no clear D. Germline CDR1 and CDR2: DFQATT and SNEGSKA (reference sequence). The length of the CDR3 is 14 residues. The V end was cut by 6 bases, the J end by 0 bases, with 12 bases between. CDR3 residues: CSAPAASSGNTIYF. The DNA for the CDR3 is TGCAGTGCCCCGGCGGCCAGCTCTGGAAACACCATATATTTT.

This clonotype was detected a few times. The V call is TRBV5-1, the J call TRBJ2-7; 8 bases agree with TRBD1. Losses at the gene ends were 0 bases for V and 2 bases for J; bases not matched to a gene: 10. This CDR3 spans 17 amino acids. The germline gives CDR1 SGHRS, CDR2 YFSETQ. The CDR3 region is CASSLDFPGQGTYEQYF. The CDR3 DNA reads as TGCGCCAGCAGCTTGGACTTCCCAGGACAGGGCACCTACGAGCAGTACTTC.

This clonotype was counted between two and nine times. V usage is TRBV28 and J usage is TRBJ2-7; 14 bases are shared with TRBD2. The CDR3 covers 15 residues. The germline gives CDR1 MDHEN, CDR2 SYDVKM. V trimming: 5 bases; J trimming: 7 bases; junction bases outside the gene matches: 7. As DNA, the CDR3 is TGTGCCAGCAGTATGCGACTAGCGGGAGGGAGGGAGCAGTACTTC. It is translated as CASSMRLAGGREQYF.

The CDR3 nucleotides read TGTGCCAGCAGCCGTCTAGCGGTGATCAATGAGCAGTTCTTC. Its protein is CASSRLAVINEQFF. The rearrangement links TRBV7-2 to TRBJ2-1, with 7 bases fitting TRBD2. V gave up 5 bases and J gave up 6 bases; unmatched junction bases: 7. Germline V gene data show CDR1 as SGHTA and CDR2 as FQGNSA. The CDR3 consists of 14 residues.

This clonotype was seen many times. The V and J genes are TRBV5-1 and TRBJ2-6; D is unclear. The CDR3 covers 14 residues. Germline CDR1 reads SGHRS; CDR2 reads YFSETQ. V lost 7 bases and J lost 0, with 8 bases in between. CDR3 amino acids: CASLGNSGANVLTF. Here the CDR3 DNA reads TGCGCCAGCTTGGGGAACTCTGGGGCCAACGTCCTGACTTTC.

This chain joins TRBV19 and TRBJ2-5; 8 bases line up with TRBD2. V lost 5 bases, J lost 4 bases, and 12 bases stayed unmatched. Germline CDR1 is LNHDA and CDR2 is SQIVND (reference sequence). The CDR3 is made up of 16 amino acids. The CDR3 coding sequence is TGTGCCAGTAGTGCGCAAGCGGGAGACCGGGCAGAGACCCAGTACTTC. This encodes CASSAQAGDRAETQYF. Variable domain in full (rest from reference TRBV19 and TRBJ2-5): DGGITQSPKYLFRKEGQNVTLSCEQNLNHDAMYWYRQDPGQGLRLIYYSQIVNDFQKGDIAEGYSVSREKKESFPLTVTSAQKNPTAFYLCASSAQAGDRAETQYFGPGTRLLVL.

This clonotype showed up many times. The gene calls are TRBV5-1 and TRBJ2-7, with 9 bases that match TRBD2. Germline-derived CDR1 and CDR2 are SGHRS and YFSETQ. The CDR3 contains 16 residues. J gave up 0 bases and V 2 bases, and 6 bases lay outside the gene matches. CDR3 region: CASSLGSGSVSYEQYF. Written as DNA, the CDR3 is TGCGCCAGCAGCTTAGGTAGCGGGAGTGTCTCCTACGAGCAGTACTTC.

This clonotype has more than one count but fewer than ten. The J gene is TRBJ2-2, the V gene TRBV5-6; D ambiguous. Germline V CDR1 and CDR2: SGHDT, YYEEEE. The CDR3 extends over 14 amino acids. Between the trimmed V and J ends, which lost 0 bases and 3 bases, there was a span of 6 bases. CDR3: CASSLDWYTGELFF. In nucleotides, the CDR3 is TGTGCCAGCAGCTTGGATTGGTACACCGGGGAGCTGTTTTTT.

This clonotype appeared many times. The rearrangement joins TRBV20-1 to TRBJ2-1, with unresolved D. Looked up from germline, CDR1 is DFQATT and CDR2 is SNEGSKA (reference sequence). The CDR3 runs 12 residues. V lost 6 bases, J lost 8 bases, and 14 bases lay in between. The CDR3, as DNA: TGCAGTGCCACTCGTGAATCAGATGAGCAGTTCTTC. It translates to CSATRESDEQFF.

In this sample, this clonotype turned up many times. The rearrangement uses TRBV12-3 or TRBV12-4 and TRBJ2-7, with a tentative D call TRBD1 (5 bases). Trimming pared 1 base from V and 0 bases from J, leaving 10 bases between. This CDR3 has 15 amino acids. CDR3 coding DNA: TGTGCCAGCAGTTTAGTTAGGGGATACTCCTACGAGCAGTACTTC. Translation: CASSLVRGYSYEQYF.

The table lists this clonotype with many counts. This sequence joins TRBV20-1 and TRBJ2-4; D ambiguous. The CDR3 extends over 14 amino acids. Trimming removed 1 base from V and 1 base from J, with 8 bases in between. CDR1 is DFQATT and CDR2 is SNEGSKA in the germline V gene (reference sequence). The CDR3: CSARGSSAKNIQYF. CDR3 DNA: TGCAGTGCTAGAGGAAGTTCGGCCAAAAACATTCAGTACTTC.

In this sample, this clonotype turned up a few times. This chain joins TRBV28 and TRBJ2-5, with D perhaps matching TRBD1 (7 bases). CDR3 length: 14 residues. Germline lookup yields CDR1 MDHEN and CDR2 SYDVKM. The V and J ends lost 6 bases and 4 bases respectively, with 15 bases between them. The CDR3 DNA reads TGTGCCAGCAGCCGCTCAGGGGGAGGAGAGACCCAGTACTTC. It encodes CASSRSGGGETQYF.

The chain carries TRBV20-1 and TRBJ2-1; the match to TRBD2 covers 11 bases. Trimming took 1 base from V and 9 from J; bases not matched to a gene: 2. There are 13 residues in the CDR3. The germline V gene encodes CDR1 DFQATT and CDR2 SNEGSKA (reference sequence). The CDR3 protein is CSARVAGGGEQFF. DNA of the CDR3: TGCAGTGCTAGAGTAGCGGGGGGGGGTGAGCAGTTCTTC.

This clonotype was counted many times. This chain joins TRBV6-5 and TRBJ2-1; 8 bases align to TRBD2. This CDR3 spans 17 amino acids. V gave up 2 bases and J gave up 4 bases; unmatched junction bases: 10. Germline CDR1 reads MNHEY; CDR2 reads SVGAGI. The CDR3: CASSYPGGRLIYNEQFF. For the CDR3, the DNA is TGTGCCAGCAGTTACCCTGGCGGGAGGCTGATTTACAATGAGCAGTTCTTC.

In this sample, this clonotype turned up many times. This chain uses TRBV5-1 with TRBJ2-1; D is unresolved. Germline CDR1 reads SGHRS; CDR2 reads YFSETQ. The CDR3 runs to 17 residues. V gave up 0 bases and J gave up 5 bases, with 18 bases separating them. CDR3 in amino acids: CASSLASGMAVDNEQFF. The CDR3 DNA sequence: TGCGCCAGCAGCTTGGCCTCAGGAATGGCCGTTGACAATGAGCAGTTCTTC.

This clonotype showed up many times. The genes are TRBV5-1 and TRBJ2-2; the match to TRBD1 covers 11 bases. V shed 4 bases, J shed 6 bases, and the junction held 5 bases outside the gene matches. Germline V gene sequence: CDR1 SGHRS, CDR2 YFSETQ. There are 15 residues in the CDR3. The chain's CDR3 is CASSLGTGGSGELFF. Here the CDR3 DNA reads TGCGCCAGCAGCCTTGGGACAGGGGGATCCGGGGAGCTGTTTTTT.